The TCR beta chain described here comes from a study of blood T cell repertoires in COVID-19. Study information: PBMCs, B-cell-depleted T cells, or T cells were the source of the cDNA or gDNA that made up the material.

The CDR3 spans 16 residues. Trimming took 4 bases from V and 1 from J; bases not matched to a gene: 6. Looked up from germline, CDR1 is MNHNS and CDR2 is SASEGT. Study processing details: Cell counts per sample came from amplifying reference gene primers. Profiled with immunoSEQ multiplex PCR; TCRdb holds only in-frame clones, not every one. The V and J calls and clone size are taken from that table; D and trimming were inferred from the DNA. Here the sample spans more than 60,000 clones, 85% to 90% being singletons. The chain couples TRBV6-1 to TRBJ2-5; 10 bases are a match to TRBD1. The sequencing input was peripheral blood. This clonotype was obtained from a man aged 50-59 years with acute or convalescent COVID-19. The CDR3 loop reads CASSVGQGGVQETQYF. CDR3 bases: TGTGCCAGCAGTGTTGGACAGGGGGGGGTCCAAGAGACCCAGTACTTC.